These 4 T cell receptor beta chains originate from one sample sequenced in a study of cytomegalovirus exposure and HLA in healthy donors. Amplification used 60 Vbeta primers and 13 Jbeta primers. Assay: immunoSEQ multiplex PCR; the TCRdb copy retains only in-frame clones and omits some. The table includes some 150,000 clones, 79% detected once. Sequenced input: PBMCs. Every receptor here comes from a man aged 40-50 years in good health and CMV-seronegative.

The V call is TRBV4-3, the J call TRBJ2-7; weak D call: TRBD1 (5 bases). Trimming took 0 bases from V and 6 from J, leaving 9 bases between them. There are 13 residues in the CDR3. In germline, CDR1 is LGHNA, CDR2 YSLEER. CDR3 sequence (DNA): TGCGCCAGCAGCCAAGACAGGGTCGGCGAGCAGTACTTC. Amino acid sequence: CASSQDRVGEQYF.

This chain connects TRBV19 to TRBJ1-2; no reliable D call. The germline V gene encodes CDR1 LNHDA and CDR2 SQIVND (reference sequence). The V end lost 1 base, the J end lost 4 bases, and 7 bases lay between the germline ends. The length of the CDR3 is 13 residues. CDR3 nucleotide sequence: TGTGCCAGTAGTATAGGGGCGGGCTATGGCTACACCTTC. Protein: CASSIGAGYGYTF.

The chain combines TRBV6-5 with TRBJ2-1, with 8 positions matching TRBD2. Germline assignment: CDR1 MNHEY and CDR2 SVGAGI. The CDR3 runs to 15 residues. V was clipped by 8 bases and J by 2 bases; unmatched bases: 8. This CDR3 is CASDDSGTTYNEQFF. CDR3 nucleotide sequence: TGTGCCAGCGACGATAGCGGGACCACCTACAATGAGCAGTTCTTC.

This chain links TRBV11-1 with TRBJ2-7; D is perhaps TRBD1 (6 bases). CDR1 is SGHAT, CDR2 FQDESV, per germline (reference sequence). The CDR3 loop spans 12 amino acids. The V end lost 5 bases, the J end lost 7 bases, and 12 bases lay between the germline ends. The CDR3 loop is CASSIGQWEQYF. CDR3 nucleotide sequence: TGTGCCAGCAGCATAGGACAGTGGGAGCAGTACTTC.